This TCR beta chain was captured by sequencing in a study of blood T cell repertoires in COVID-19. Study-level information: COVID-19 samples, acute and convalescent, were from the United States, Italy and Spain. T cells, B-cell-depleted T cells, or PBMCs provided the cDNA or gDNA that served as material.

Original processing notes: Reference gene primer amplification gave nucleated cell count estimates. The data were produced by immunoSEQ multiplex PCR, yet TCRdb's version contains in-frame clones alone and is incomplete. The V and J calls and clone size come from that table; D and trimming were worked out from the DNA. The sample records about 410,000 clones, over 75% being singletons. Those enrolled in Seattle joined during active infection and were followed longitudinally afterward. The CDR3 has 14 amino acids. CDR1 is GTSNPN, CDR2 SVGIG, per germline (reference sequence). V was shortened by 1 base and J by 5 bases, with 14 bases between the two germline ends.

The sequenced material came from peripheral blood. The receptor comes from a woman aged 40 to 49 with COVID-19, enrolled during active disease. The rearrangement uses TRBV30 and TRBJ1-2, with D possibly TRBD1 on 5 matching bases. The CDR3 DNA sequence: TGTGCCTGGAGTGGTACAGGATCATTTTATGGCTACACCTTC. Protein product: CAWSGTGSFYGYTF.